A selection of T cell receptor beta chains follows, all from one sample in a study of blood T cell repertoires in COVID-19. Method: immunoSEQ multiplex PCR; TCRdb's copy keeps in-frame clones and lacks some. Seen here are around 87,000 clones, roughly 90% observed once, and the top ten hold 1.5%. Sample: peripheral blood. The receptors derive from a human donor with active COVID-19. The donor label of this sample is uncertain. Both conserved end residues are part of each CDR3. A D gene is named only where the DNA matches it firmly. The size of a clone is reported for some rows only, either as once, few or many, or as a class for expanded clones.

d_gene | j_gene | v_gene | abundance | CDR3nt | CDR3aa
- | TRBJ2-3 | TRBV6-2/TRBV6-3 | - | TGTGCCAGCAGTTACTCGGGACTAGAGGGGGCTAGCACAGATACGCAGTATTTT | CASSYSGLEGASTDTQYF
TRBD2 | TRBJ2-3 | TRBV7-2 | - | TGTGCCAGCAGCTTAGCTCTAGCGGGGGGCAGGGATACGCAGTATTTT | CASSLALAGGRDTQYF
TRBD1 | TRBJ2-7 | TRBV5-1 | - | TGCGCCAGCAGCTTACAGGGGAGCGTTAGTTACGAGCAGTACTTC | CASSLQGSVSYEQYF
- | TRBJ2-3 | TRBV5-5 | once | TGTGCCAGCAGCCTAACTCGGACTTCCCTCGGGGATACGCAGTATTTT | CASSLTRTSLGDTQYF
- | TRBJ1-2 | TRBV21-1 | - | TGTGCCAGCAGCAAAGGAAAGGGAGACTCGAACGGCTACACCTTC | CASSKGKGDSNGYTF
- | TRBJ2-2 | TRBV12-3/TRBV12-4 | - | TGTGCCAGCAGCAAACAAATTACCGGGGAGCTGTTTTTT | CASSKQITGELFF
- | TRBJ1-1 | TRBV6-5 | - | TGTGCCAGCAGTTACATTCGGGGTGGAACTGAAGCTTTCTTT | CASSYIRGGTEAFF
TRBD1 | TRBJ1-1 | TRBV25-1 | - | TGTGCCAGCACCTCCCAGGGGGCGCGATGGGGAGCTTTCTTT | CASTSQGARWGAFF
- | TRBJ1-1 | TRBV7-6 | - | TGTGCCAGCAGCTTAGGGGGGGGTATCACTGAAGCTTTCTTT | CASSLGGGITEAFF
- | TRBJ2-7 | TRBV6-2/TRBV6-3 | - | TGTGCCAGCAGTTCCCACCACGGACAGCTCTACGAGCAGTACTTC | CASSSHHGQLYEQYF
- | TRBJ2-2 | TRBV4-3 | - | TGCGCCAGCAGCCAAGAGCCTGCCGGGACTTCTAACACCGGGGAGCTGTTTTTT | CASSQEPAGTSNTGELFF
- | TRBJ2-7 | TRBV11-2 | - | TGTGCCAGCAGCTTAATTGATTCCAGGGCCGGCTCCTACGAGCAGTACTTC | CASSLIDSRAGSYEQYF
TRBD1 | TRBJ2-7 | TRBV5-1 | - | TGCGCCAGCAGCTCGAGACAGGGGGTCTACGAGCAGTACTTC | CASSSRQGVYEQYF
- | TRBJ2-7 | TRBV2 | - | TGTGCCAGCAGTGAAGGGCAGGTCCGACCCTACGAGCAGTACTTC | CASSEGQVRPYEQYF
- | TRBJ1-5 | TRBV5-1 | - | TGCGCCACCCCGTGTGTACAGGGTAGAGTGTGTCAGCCCCAGCATTTT | CATPCVQGRVCQPQHF
TRBD1 | TRBJ2-7 | TRBV28 | - | TGTGCCAGCAGCCTCGGGACAGGGAGTCACGAGCAGTACTTC | CASSLGTGSHEQYF
- | TRBJ2-1 | TRBV7-6 | - | TGTGCCAGCAGCGTGACAGAGCTCTCCTACAATGAGCAGTTCTTC | CASSVTELSYNEQFF
- | TRBJ2-7 | TRBV5-4 | - | TGTGCCAGCAGCCCTCCCGGGGGCTACGAGCAGTACTTC | CASSPPGGYEQYF
- | TRBJ1-5 | TRBV28 | - | TGTGCCAGCAGTCCAGGGGTCCCACCTACCCAGCATTTT | CASSPGVPPTQHF
TRBD1 | TRBJ1-1 | TRBV30 | - | TGTGCCTGGAGCAGACAGGGATATACTGAAGCTTTCTTT | CAWSRQGYTEAFF
- | TRBJ2-1 | TRBV6-2/TRBV6-3 | - | TGTGCCAGCAGCTTCGACAGCCGTTCCTACAATGAGCAGTTCTTC | CASSFDSRSYNEQFF
- | TRBJ1-4 | TRBV2 | once | TGTGCCAGCAAGTTAGTCGCTGAAAAACTGTTTTTT | CASKLVAEKLFF
- | TRBJ2-2 | TRBV7-2 | - | TGTGCCAGCAGGCCCCTGGGGGGCACCGGGGAGCTGTTTTTT | CASRPLGGTGELFF
- | TRBJ2-5 | TRBV7-9 | - | TGTGCCAGCAGCTTAGGAGGAAACCAAGAGACCCAGTACTTC | CASSLGGNQETQYF
- | TRBJ2-1 | TRBV4-2 | - | TGTGCCAGCAGCCAAGGGGTCAGGGGCTCCTACAATGAGCAGTTCTTC | CASSQGVRGSYNEQFF
TRBD1 | TRBJ2-2 | TRBV2 | once | TGTGCCAGCAGTGAAGTTACAGGGGGCACCGGGGAGCTGTTTTTT | CASSEVTGGTGELFF
- | TRBJ1-2 | TRBV10-3 | - | TGTGCCATCAGTGACGACTATGGCTACACCTTC | CAISDDYGYTF
TRBD2 | TRBJ2-1 | TRBV9 | - | TGTGCCAGCAGCGTAGGAAATAGCGAGCGGGGGGGATACAATGAGCAGTTCTTC | CASSVGNSERGGYNEQFF
TRBD1 | TRBJ2-7 | TRBV9 | many | TGTGCCAGCAGCCCACAGGGACAGGGGGATGAGCAGTACTTC | CASSPQGQGDEQYF
- | TRBJ2-3 | TRBV9 | once | TGTGCCAGCAGCGTAGGAGGAGGAGCACTTAGCACAGATACGCAGTATTTT | CASSVGGGALSTDTQYF
- | TRBJ2-7 | TRBV5-5 | - | TGTGCCAGCAGCTTGCTCCACGAGCAGTACTTC | CASSLLHEQYF
TRBD2 | TRBJ2-3 | TRBV27 | - | TGTGCCAGCAGTTCAAAGCGGGGGCTGGGAGATACGCAGTATTTT | CASSSKRGLGDTQYF
- | TRBJ2-4 | TRBV7-2 | - | TGTGCCAGCAGCCGCCCCTCGGAGGGGAATCAAAACATTCAGTACTTC | CASSRPSEGNQNIQYF
- | TRBJ1-1 | TRBV27 | - | TGTGCCAGCAGTTTATTAAGGAGCGGCATGAACACTGAAGCTTTCTTT | CASSLLRSGMNTEAFF
- | TRBJ1-3 | TRBV7-9 | - | TGTGCCAGCAGCTTGGGACGCGGGGGGTACTCTGGAAACACCATATATTTT | CASSLGRGGYSGNTIYF
TRBD2 | TRBJ2-7 | TRBV19 | - | TGTGCCAGTAGTATAGGGCGGGAGAGCTCCTACGAGCAGTACTTC | CASSIGRESSYEQYF
- | TRBJ1-4 | TRBV19 | - | TGTGCCAGTAGTACCAGGGTGGCTGAAAAACTGTTTTTT | CASSTRVAEKLFF
TRBD2 | TRBJ2-1 | TRBV9 | - | TGTGCCAGCAGCCATTCGGGGCTAGCGGGGGAGAGTGAGCAGTTCTTC | CASSHSGLAGESEQFF
- | TRBJ1-2 | TRBV18 | - | TGTGCCAGCCGAGGGGGAAATGAAGACGGCTACACCTTC | CASRGGNEDGYTF
- | TRBJ1-2 | TRBV9 | - | TGTGCCAGCAGCTCCGAGGAGGTGACAAACTATGGCTACACCTTC | CASSSEEVTNYGYTF
TRBD1 | TRBJ1-4 | TRBV9 | - | TGTGCCAGCAGCTTCTCAGGGGGTAATGAAAAACTGTTTTTT | CASSFSGGNEKLFF
- | TRBJ1-5 | TRBV27 | - | TGTGCCAGCAGTTTACGCGGGGGCAATCAGCCCCAGCATTTT | CASSLRGGNQPQHF
- | TRBJ2-7 | TRBV27 | - | TGTGCCAGCAGTTCCTCCAGATTCCCCTACGAGCAGTACTTC | CASSSSRFPYEQYF
- | TRBJ1-2 | TRBV7-3 | - | TGTGCCAGCAGCTCCGCGGGTGTAGGCTACACCTTC | CASSSAGVGYTF
TRBD1 | TRBJ1-6 | TRBV4-3 | - | TGCGCCAGCAGCCGTGACAGGGTTAATTCACCCCTCCACTTT | CASSRDRVNSPLHF
- | TRBJ1-6 | TRBV7-8 | - | TGTGCCAGCAGCTTAGCCAAGACCTCGACTATGGACCTCTCCTATAATTCACCCCTCCACTTT | CASSLAKTSTMDLSYNSPLHF
- | TRBJ1-2 | TRBV11-2 | - | TGTGCCAGCAGCTTAGGTCCCGGCCAGACTGACACCTTC | CASSLGPGQTDTF
- | TRBJ1-1 | TRBV11-2 | - | TGTGCCACCACTTACGGGCGGGGAGGAAGGACTGAAGCTTTCTTT | CATTYGRGGRTEAFF
- | TRBJ2-2 | TRBV7-2 | - | TGTGCCAGCAGCTTAGACGCGGGGTCCTCCACCGGGGAGCTGTTTTTT | CASSLDAGSSTGELFF